Following are 14 T cell receptor beta chains from one sample sequenced in a study of shared clonotypes between healthy human individuals. Profiled with immunoSEQ multiplex PCR; TCRdb holds only in-frame clones, not every one. This table holds roughly 86,000 clones, almost 70% found once. Specimen: memory CD8+ T cells sorted from blood. The subset was: CD45RO+ cells pooled with CCR7-negative TemRA cells. The receptors here all came from a man younger than 45 in good health.

The DNA of the CDR3 is TGTGCCAGCAGCAAGACTAGCGGGAGATCCTACAATGAGCAGTTCTTC. Residues: CASSKTSGRSYNEQFF. This chain joins TRBV7-9 and TRBJ2-1; 12 bases are shared with TRBD2. CDR1 and CDR2 (germline): SEHNR, FQNEAQ (reference sequence). The V gene end was trimmed by 5 bases and the J gene end by 1 base; junction bases not matched to a gene: 3. The CDR3 is 16 residues long.

The rearrangement links TRBV11-2 to TRBJ2-7; 12 bases fit TRBD2. This CDR3 has 18 amino acids. The V gene end was trimmed by 3 bases and the J gene end by 6 bases; junction bases not matched to a gene: 15. CDR1 is SGHAT and CDR2 is FQNNGV in the germline V gene. The DNA of the CDR3 is TGTGCCAGCAGCTTCGGACCCGGGACTAGCGGGTTTTCGGGCGAGCAGTACTTC. It yields the protein CASSFGPGTSGFSGEQYF.

This chain links TRBV7-2 with TRBJ1-2; unclear D gene. This CDR3 region has 12 residues. Trimming took off 4 bases at V and 11 bases at J, with 14 bases between the two ends. Per germline, CDR1 SGHTA and CDR2 FQGNSA. The CDR3 loop is CASSSRSTQYTF. CDR3 in DNA: TGTGCCAGCAGCTCCCGGTCCACCCAATACACCTTC.

A word on this clone: This CDR3 fails to terminate in the conserved phenylalanine or tryptophan, so it likely reflects a read error. No DNA is shown, since the ends of the CDR3 on it are uncertain; the CDR3 is the one TCRdb lists. The chain couples TRBV19 to TRBJ2-4. The CDR3 totals 8 residues, both ends included. CDR1 LNHDA and CDR2 SQIVND come from the germline V gene (reference sequence). CDR3 in amino acids: CASSIRIG.

The chain combines TRBV7-2 with TRBJ2-1; D perhaps matches TRBD2 (7 bases). The germline V gene encodes CDR1 SGHTA and CDR2 FQGNSA. The CDR3 spans 14 residues. Trimming shortened V by 5 bases and J by 9 bases, and 17 bases separated the two germline ends. CDR3 sequence reads: CASSPLSGGIEQFF. The CDR3 DNA reads as TGTGCCAGCAGCCCCCTATCGGGGGGCATTGAGCAGTTCTTC.

This sequence joins TRBV5-1 and TRBJ2-1; D is undetermined. The CDR3 contains 16 residues. In germline, CDR1 is SGHRS, CDR2 YFSETQ. V lost 4 bases, J lost 0 bases, and 14 bases lay in between. Here the CDR3 DNA reads TGCGCCAGCAGCCCTCGGTTAGAAAGCTCCTACAATGAGCAGTTCTTC. This codes for CASSPRLESSYNEQFF.

The genes are TRBV25-1 and TRBJ2-7; a weak D match, TRBD1 (5 bases). CDR3 length: 13 residues. Germline V CDR1 and CDR2: MGHDK, SYGVNS. Trimming removed 8 bases from V and 2 bases from J, with 13 bases in between. The CDR3, as DNA: TGTGCCAGCGGAGCAGGGTCCCCCTACGAGCAGTACTTC. Encoded protein: CASGAGSPYEQYF.

The chain couples TRBV5-1 to TRBJ2-3; the match to TRBD2 covers 7 bases. V lost 4 bases and J lost 0; bases outside the gene matches: 11. The length of the CDR3 is 17 residues. Germline V gene lookup returns CDR1 SGHRS and CDR2 YFSETQ. The CDR3 nucleotides are TGCGCCAGCAGCGAAGGGAGGGATAGCTTAAGCACAGATACGCAGTATTTT. This codes for CASSEGRDSLSTDTQYF. Looking up the rest from reference TRBV5-1 and TRBJ2-3 gives the full variable domain: KAGVTQTPRYLIKTRGQQVTLSCSPISGHRSVSWYQQTPGQGLQFLFEYFSETQRNKGNFPGRFSGRQFSNSRSEMNVSTLELGDSALYLCASSEGRDSLSTDTQYFGPGTRLTVL.

The genes are TRBV28 and TRBJ2-5; 8 bases line up with TRBD1. The length of the CDR3 is 14 residues. With 7 bases clipped from V and 5 bases from J, the junction kept 9 bases outside the gene matches. In germline, CDR1 is MDHEN, CDR2 SYDVKM. The CDR3 DNA reads TGTGCCAGCAATGACAGGGGTCGTGAGGAGACCCAGTACTTC. It is translated as CASNDRGREETQYF.

V and J are TRBV2 and TRBJ1-4; no clear D. Germline V lookup: CDR1 SNHLY, CDR2 FYNNEI. The CDR3 runs 14 residues. V was shortened by 6 bases and J by 0 bases, with 8 bases between the two germline ends. CDR3 in amino acids: CASSRQATNEKLFF. The DNA for the CDR3 is TGTGCCAGCAGCCGACAAGCAACTAATGAAAAACTGTTTTTT.

Here the CDR3 DNA reads TGTGCCAGCAGCTTGGCGGGGAGGGCCGGGGGAGATACGCAGTATTTT. It codes for CASSLAGRAGGDTQYF. The chain employs TRBV5-6 and TRBJ2-3; 7 bases fit TRBD2. The ends lost 0 bases at V and 5 bases at J; junction bases unmatched: 9. CDR3 length equals 16 residues. CDR1 is SGHDT and CDR2 is YYEEEE in the germline V gene.

This chain connects TRBV5-1 to TRBJ2-3, with 13 bases lining up with TRBD2. The CDR3 is 16 amino acids. Germline V gives CDR1 SGHRS, CDR2 YFSETQ. Trimming removed 0 bases from V and 4 bases from J; junction bases left unmatched: 2. This chain's CDR3 is CASSLGTSGSADTQYF. The CDR3, as DNA: TGCGCCAGCAGCTTGGGGACTAGCGGGAGCGCAGATACGCAGTATTTT.

V usage is TRBV7-8 and J usage is TRBJ2-7, with 9 nucleotides matching TRBD1. V was clipped by 2 bases and J by 1 base; unmatched bases: 9. The CDR3 is 17 residues long. In germline, CDR1 is SGHVS, CDR2 FQNEAQ. Written as DNA, the CDR3 is TGTGCCAGCAGCTTACGCATCCGGGACAGGGCGTCCTACGAGCAGTACTTC. Protein product: CASSLRIRDRASYEQYF. Supplemented by reference TRBV7-8 and TRBJ2-7, the full variable domain reads GAGVSQSPRYKVAKRGQDVALRCDPISGHVSLFWYQQALGQGPEFLTYFQNEAQLDKSGLPSDRFFAERPEGSVSTLKIQRTQQEDSAVYLCASSLRIRDRASYEQYFGPGTRLTVT.

Judged by abundance, this clone is medium-sized. Additional DNA sequences in this sample encode the identical CDR3. This rearrangement joins TRBV6-1 to TRBJ2-7; 8 bases fit TRBD2. The CDR3 contains 15 residues. Looked up from germline, CDR1 is MNHNS and CDR2 is SASEGT. The ends lost 0 bases at V and 0 bases at J; junction bases unmatched: 1. The CDR3 DNA sequence: TGTGCCAGCAGTGAAGCGCTAGCGGGCTCCTACGAGCAGTACTTC. This gives the protein CASSEALAGSYEQYF.